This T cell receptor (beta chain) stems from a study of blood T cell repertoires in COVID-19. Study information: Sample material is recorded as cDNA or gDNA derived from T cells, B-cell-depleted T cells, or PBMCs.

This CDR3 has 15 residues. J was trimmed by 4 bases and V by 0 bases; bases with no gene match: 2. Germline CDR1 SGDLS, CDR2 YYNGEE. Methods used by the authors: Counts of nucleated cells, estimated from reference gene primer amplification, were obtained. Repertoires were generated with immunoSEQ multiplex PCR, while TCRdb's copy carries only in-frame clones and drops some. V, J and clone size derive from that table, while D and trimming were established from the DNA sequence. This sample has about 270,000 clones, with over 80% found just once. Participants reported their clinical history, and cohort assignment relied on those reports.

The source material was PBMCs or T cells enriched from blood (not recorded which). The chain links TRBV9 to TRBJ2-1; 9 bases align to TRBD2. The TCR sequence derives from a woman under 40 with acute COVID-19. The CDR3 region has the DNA TGTGCCAGCAGCGTAGCGACTAGCGGTTACAATGAGCAGTTCTTC. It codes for CASSVATSGYNEQFF.